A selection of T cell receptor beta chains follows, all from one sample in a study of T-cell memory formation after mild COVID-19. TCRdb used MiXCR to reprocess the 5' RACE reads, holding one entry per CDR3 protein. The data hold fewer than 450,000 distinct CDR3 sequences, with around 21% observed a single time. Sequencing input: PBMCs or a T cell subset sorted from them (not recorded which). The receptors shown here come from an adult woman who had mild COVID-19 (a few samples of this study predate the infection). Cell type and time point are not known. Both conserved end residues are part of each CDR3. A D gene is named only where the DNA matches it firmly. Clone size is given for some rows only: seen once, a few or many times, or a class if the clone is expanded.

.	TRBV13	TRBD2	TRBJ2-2	TGTGCCAGCAGCCGGGAGGAGAACGGGGAGCTGTTTTTT	CASSREENGELFF
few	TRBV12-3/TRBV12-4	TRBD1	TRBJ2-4	TGTGCCAGCAGGGGGGAAGGGGGCGGTTATCACATTCAGTACTTC	CASRGEGGGYHIQYF
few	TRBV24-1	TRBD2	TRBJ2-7	TGTGCCACCTCCACTACTAGCGGGAGTAGCTGGCAGTACTTC	CATSTTSGSSWQYF
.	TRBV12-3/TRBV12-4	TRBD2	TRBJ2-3	TGTGCCAGCAGCCCCTCCCGGGCGGGGGGGCCTGCAGATACGCAGTATTTT	CASSPSRAGGPADTQYF
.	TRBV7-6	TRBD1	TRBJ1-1	TGTGCCAGCAGCTTCTCACCGGGACAGTCAATGAACACTGAAGCTTTCTTT	CASSFSPGQSMNTEAFF
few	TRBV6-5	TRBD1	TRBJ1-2	TGTGCCAGCAGGCAGGGGGCTGCCTATGGCTACACCTTC	CASRQGAAYGYTF
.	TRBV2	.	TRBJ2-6	TGTGCCAGCAGTGAAGCATTAGGGTCTGGGGCCAACGTCCTGACTTTC	CASSEALGSGANVLTF
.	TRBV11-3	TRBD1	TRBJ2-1	TGTGCCAGCAGCCCACAGGGACAGGGGCCGGCAGAGCAGTTCTTC	CASSPQGQGPAEQFF
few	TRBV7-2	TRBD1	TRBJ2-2	TGTGCCAGCAGCTTAACCGGGACAGGGGGCACCGGGGAGCTGTTTTTT	CASSLTGTGGTGELFF
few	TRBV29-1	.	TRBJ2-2	TGCAGCATATCGGACAGATTCGACACCGGGGAGCTGTTTTTT	CSISDRFDTGELFF
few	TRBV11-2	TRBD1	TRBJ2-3	TGTGCCAGCAGCTTAGAGGGGACAGGGGTCGATACGCAGTATTTT	CASSLEGTGVDTQYF
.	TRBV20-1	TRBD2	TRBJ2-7	TGCAGTGCTAGAGACACTAGCGGGTTCTACGAGCAGTACTTC	CSARDTSGFYEQYF
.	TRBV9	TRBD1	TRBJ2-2	TGTGCCAGCAGCTCGAGGGACAGTGCGAACACCGGGGAGCTGTTTTTT	CASSSRDSANTGELFF
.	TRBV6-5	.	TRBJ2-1	TGTGCCAGCAGTTACTCATACCAGTACAATGAGCAGTTCTTC	CASSYSYQYNEQFF
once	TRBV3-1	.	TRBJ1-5	TGTGCCAGCAGCCAAGATTCAACAGGTTCGTTTGGCAATCAGCCCCAGCATTTT	CASSQDSTGSFGNQPQHF
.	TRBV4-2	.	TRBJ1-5	TGTGCCAGCAGCCAACGCCCGGACAGCGTTGGCGATCAGCCCCAGCATTTT	CASSQRPDSVGDQPQHF